These 15 T cell receptor beta chains came from one sample sequenced in a study of blood T cell repertoires in COVID-19. Clones were read by immunoSEQ multiplex PCR, and TCRdb kept only the in-frame ones, dropping some. The sample consists of roughly 140,000 clones, approximately 86% of them appearing once. Sequenced input: peripheral blood. The receptors originated from a woman between 35 and 50 years old with active or convalescent COVID-19.

The chain carries TRBV3-1 (or the pseudogene TRBV3-2) and TRBJ1-5; weak D call: TRBD1 (5 bases). The CDR3 consists of 14 residues. The V gene's germline CDR1 is LGHDT and CDR2 YNNKEL (reference sequence). Trimming stripped 2 bases from V and 6 bases from J, with 11 bases between. This chain's CDR3 is CASSQWGPGQPQHF. CDR3 DNA sequence: TGTGCCAGCAGCCAATGGGGCCCGGGTCAGCCCCAGCATTTT.

CDR3 coding DNA: TGCACCAGCAGCCAAGATCGCCTAGCGGGAGCACATACGCAGTATTTT. Translated, it gives CTSSQDRLAGAHTQYF. The chain has TRBV1 and TRBJ2-3; TRBD2, the table's D call, lacks a check against the DNA. TRBV1 is tagged as a pseudogene. CDR3 size: 16 residues.

The rearrangement links TRBV18 to TRBJ1-2; D is ambiguous. The CDR3 is 11 amino acids. Germline assignment: CDR1 KGHSH and CDR2 LQKENI. V was cut by 6 bases and J by 13 bases, with 15 bases left in between. The CDR3, as DNA: TGTGCCAGCTCCACGGGAGAGACAAGCACCTTC. Residues: CASSTGETSTF. Together with reference TRBV18 and TRBJ1-2, the CDR3 gives the full variable domain: NAGVMQNPRHLVRRRGQEARLRCSPMKGHSHVYWYRQLPEEGLKFMVYLQKENIIDESGMPKERFSAEFPKEGPSILRIQQVVRGDSAAYFCASSTGETSTFGSGTRLTVV.

About this clone: The junction does not match germline at one end; this may be a read error. This specimen includes other DNA sequences encoding the same CDR3. The V call is TRBV6-5, the J call TRBJ2-1, with D unresolved. CDR3 length: 15 residues. In germline, CDR1 is MNHEY, CDR2 SVGAGI. The CDR3 spells CASSYSAPPYNEQFF. The DNA of the CDR3 is TGCGCCAGCAGTTACTCCGCGCCACCGTACAATGAGCAGTTCTTC.

The chain recombines TRBV19 with TRBJ1-1; a possible D gene is TRBD1 (5 bases). The CDR3 extends over 13 amino acids. V lost 5 bases and J 4 bases, leaving 11 bases between the germline ends. The germline gives CDR1 LNHDA, CDR2 SQIVND (reference sequence). The CDR3 coding sequence is TGTGCCAGTAGTCGGGGGGTTGGCACTGAAGCTTTCTTT. This sequence encodes CASSRGVGTEAFF.

This clone was seen a few times. The V gene is TRBV3-1 (or the pseudogene TRBV3-2), the J gene TRBJ1-3; the D is unclear. The CDR3 length is 16 residues. CDR1 is LGHDT, CDR2 YNNKEL, per germline (reference sequence). V lost 5 bases and J lost 4, with 18 bases in between. The CDR3 nucleotides read TGTGCCAGCAGCTTGCGGACGGGAATGTCAGGAAACACCATATATTTT. Encoded protein: CASSLRTGMSGNTIYF.

This clone has just a few counts. The V gene is TRBV3-1 (or the pseudogene TRBV3-2), the J gene TRBJ1-1; D might be TRBD1 (5 bases). Germline CDR1 and CDR2: LGHDT and YNNKEL (reference sequence). Trimming removed 4 bases from V and 0 bases from J, with 9 bases in between. This CDR3 comprises 14 residues. The CDR3 loop reads CASSLGRVNTEAFF. The CDR3 DNA follows: TGTGCCAGCAGCCTGGGCAGGGTGAACACTGAAGCTTTCTTT.

The chain joins TRBV19 to TRBJ1-5; D gene ambiguous. CDR3 size: 14 residues. Trimming removed 7 bases at V and 2 bases at J, with 12 bases between. Germline V gives CDR1 LNHDA, CDR2 SQIVND (reference sequence). CDR3 sequence reads: CASKLIVGNQPQHF. The CDR3 region has the DNA TGTGCCAGTAAGCTTATCGTAGGCAATCAGCCCCAGCATTTT. Full variable domain (missing parts from reference TRBV19 and TRBJ1-5): DGGITQSPKYLFRKEGQNVTLSCEQNLNHDAMYWYRQDPGQGLRLIYYSQIVNDFQKGDIAEGYSVSREKKESFPLTVTSAQKNPTAFYLCASKLIVGNQPQHFGDGTRLSIL.

The chain uses TRBV3-1 (or the pseudogene TRBV3-2) and TRBJ1-1; D call uncertain. Germline V gene lookup returns CDR1 LGHDT and CDR2 YNNKEL (reference sequence). The CDR3 has 12 amino acids. V was clipped by 7 bases and J by 8 bases, with 14 bases between them. The CDR3 DNA sequence: TGTGCCAGCACCAAGGGAGGGTGGGAAGCTTTCTTT. It codes for CASTKGGWEAFF.

The chain has TRBV2 and TRBJ2-7; 13 bases are shared with TRBD2. Per germline, CDR1 SNHLY and CDR2 FYNNEI. The CDR3 loop spans 15 amino acids. Unmatched junction bases numbered 7, after V lost 8 bases and J lost 3 bases. CDR3 sequence reads: CASLGLAGARYEQYF. DNA of the CDR3: TGTGCCAGCCTTGGACTAGCGGGGGCCCGCTACGAGCAGTACTTC.

The chain has TRBV18 and TRBJ1-2; D gene uncertain. Trimming cost V 1 base and J 3 bases, with 18 bases left between them. The CDR3 consists of 17 residues. CDR1 KGHSH and CDR2 LQKENI come from the germline V gene. CDR3 sequence reads: CASSPQRSLQAHYGYTF. As DNA, the CDR3 is TGTGCCAGCTCACCACAGAGAAGTTTGCAAGCTCACTATGGCTACACCTTC. Based on the CDR3 plus reference TRBV18 and TRBJ1-2, the full variable domain is NAGVMQNPRHLVRRRGQEARLRCSPMKGHSHVYWYRQLPEEGLKFMVYLQKENIIDESGMPKERFSAEFPKEGPSILRIQQVVRGDSAAYFCASSPQRSLQAHYGYTFGSGTRLTVV.

The CDR3, as DNA: TGTGCCAGCTCTTATCCAGGGGGCGTTGAACGCTACGAGCAGTACTTC. Its protein product is CASSYPGGVERYEQYF. The chain is built from TRBV18 and TRBJ2-7, with 8 bases lining up with TRBD1. Germline values: CDR1 KGHSH, CDR2 LQKENI. V was pared by 6 bases and J by 3 bases, with 13 bases of the junction left unmatched. The CDR3 is 16 residues long.

V is TRBV7-9 and J is TRBJ1-4; perhaps TRBD1 as D (6 bases). V lost 5 bases and J 8 bases, leaving 15 bases between the germline ends. The CDR3 contains 14 residues. Germline V gene lookup returns CDR1 SEHNR and CDR2 FQNEAQ (reference sequence). The CDR3 spells CASSPPDQGEKLFF. The CDR3 DNA sequence: TGTGCCAGCAGCCCGCCGGACCAGGGGGAAAAACTGTTTTTT.

V usage is TRBV9 and J usage is TRBJ1-2; 7 bases agree with TRBD1. J lost 3 bases, V lost 4 bases, and 9 bases had no gene match. Germline lookup yields CDR1 SGDLS and CDR2 YYNGEE. This CDR3 is 15 amino acids long. The CDR3 region is CASSPWDRPHYGYTF. The CDR3 region has the DNA TGTGCCAGCAGCCCCTGGGACAGACCCCACTATGGCTACACCTTC. Complete variable domain (other parts from reference TRBV9 and TRBJ1-2): DSGVTQTPKHLITATGQRVTLRCSPRSGDLSVYWYQQSLDQGLQFLIQYYNGEERAKGNILERFSAQQFPDLHSELNLSSLELGDSALYFCASSPWDRPHYGYTFGSGTRLTVV.

The gene calls are TRBV7-9 and TRBJ2-7, with D unclear. CDR3 length: 14 residues. V shed 5 bases and J shed 5 bases, with 16 bases lying between them. The germline gives CDR1 SEHNR, CDR2 FQNEAQ (reference sequence). CDR3 loop: CASSLRGPTDEQYF. The DNA of the CDR3 is TGTGCCAGCAGCCTCCGTGGGCCGACGGACGAGCAGTACTTC.